The next 22 T cell receptor beta chains were all read from a single sample in a study of T-cell memory formation after mild COVID-19. TCRdb re-analysed the 5' RACE reads in MiXCR, keeping a single row per CDR3 protein. The table includes hundreds of thousands of distinct CDR3 sequences, 15% to 20% detected once. The sequenced material came from PBMCs or a T cell subset sorted from them (not recorded which). All receptors come from a man younger than 30 who had mild COVID-19 (a few samples of this study predate the infection). Cell type and time point are not known.

This clonotype was found once. The rearrangement links TRBV29-1 to TRBJ1-5, with a weak D call TRBD1 (5 bases). From germline, CDR1 is SQVTM and CDR2 ANQGSEA. Deletions cut 0 bases from V and 2 bases from J, with 11 bases between. The CDR3 loop spans 15 amino acids. CDR3 DNA sequence: TGCAGCGTTGAAGAATTTTGGGGGGGCAATCAGCCCCAGCATTTT. This sequence encodes CSVEEFWGGNQPQHF. Drawing the rest from reference TRBV29-1 and TRBJ1-5, the complete variable domain is SAVISQKPSRDICQRGTSLTIQCQVDSQVTMMFWYRQQPGQSLTLIATANQGSEATYESGFVIDKFPISRPNLTFSTLTVSNMSPEDSSIYLCSVEEFWGGNQPQHFGDGTRLSIL.

The chain recombines TRBV7-8 with TRBJ1-1, with D uncertain. The CDR3 spans 16 residues. The V gene lost 4 bases and the J gene lost 0 bases, with 15 bases spanning the gap. CDR1 is SGHVS, CDR2 FQNEAQ, per germline. CDR3 nucleotides: TGTGCCAGCAGCTCAAAGAGAGTGGCGGTGAACACTGAAGCTTTCTTT. Translation gives CASSSKRVAVNTEAFF.

The chain links TRBV4-1 to TRBJ2-5, with TRBD1 as a possible D gene (6 bases). In germline, CDR1 is MGHRA, CDR2 YSYEKL. The germline V and J ends were trimmed by 1 base and 2 bases, with 11 bases remaining between them. The CDR3 loop spans 15 amino acids. This chain's CDR3 is CASSQVLTGQETQYF. The CDR3 nucleotides are TGCGCCAGCAGCCAAGTGTTGACAGGACAAGAGACCCAGTACTTC.

The chain links TRBV12-3 or TRBV12-4 to TRBJ2-2; D call uncertain. The length of the CDR3 is 13 residues. V dropped 3 bases and J dropped 4 bases, with 6 bases sitting between them. CDR3 amino acids: CASSFHGTGELFF. CDR3 bases: TGTGCCAGCAGTTTTCACGGCACCGGGGAGCTGTTTTTT.

This clonotype showed up many times. The chain joins TRBV7-9 to TRBJ1-2; D not resolved. The CDR3 contains 13 residues. V lost 5 bases and J lost 2, with 9 bases in between. Germline CDR1 SEHNR, CDR2 FQNEAQ (reference sequence). This chain's CDR3 is CASSRTENYGYTF. The CDR3 nucleotides read TGTGCCAGCAGCCGTACAGAGAACTATGGCTACACCTTC.

The rearrangement links TRBV24-1 to TRBJ2-2, with D perhaps TRBD2 (7 bases). This CDR3 has 12 amino acids. Per germline, CDR1 KGHDR and CDR2 SFDVKD. V lost 9 bases and J 6 bases, leaving 10 bases between the germline ends. Here the CDR3 DNA reads TGTGCCACCGGGGGGGGCTCCGGGGAGCTGTTTTTT. Translated, it gives CATGGGSGELFF.

The table lists this clonotype with a few counts. V usage is TRBV6-5 and J usage is TRBJ2-1; possibly TRBD2 for D (5 bases). V gave up 4 bases and J gave up 5 bases, with 15 bases separating them. Per the germline V gene, CDR1 is MNHEY and CDR2 is SVGAGI. The length of the CDR3 is 15 residues. Written as DNA, the CDR3 is TGTGCCAGCAGTTTATACGCTAGGGAGAACAATGAGCAGTTCTTC. This encodes CASSLYARENNEQFF.

The rearrangement joins TRBV11-2 to TRBJ2-5, with TRBD2 identical over 11 bases. CDR1 SGHAT and CDR2 FQNNGV come from the germline V gene. V was clipped by 3 bases and J by 2 bases; unmatched bases: 8. The CDR3 extends over 17 amino acids. CDR3 coding DNA: TGTGCCAGCAGCTTGGGGACGACTAGCGGGGCTCAAGAGACCCAGTACTTC. It translates to CASSLGTTSGAQETQYF. Supplemented by reference TRBV11-2 and TRBJ2-5, the full variable domain reads EAGVAQSPRYKIIEKRQSVAFWCNPISGHATLYWYQQILGQGPKLLIQFQNNGVVDDSQLPKDRFSAERLKGVDSTLKIQPAKLEDSAVYLCASSLGTTSGAQETQYFGPGTRLLVL.

This clonotype has at least ten counts. The chain carries TRBV7-9 and TRBJ2-3, with D unclear. The CDR3 runs 13 residues. Germline loops: CDR1 SEHNR, CDR2 FQNEAQ (reference sequence). Trimming took off 2 bases at V and 5 bases at J, with 8 bases between the two ends. In DNA, the CDR3 is TGTGCCAGCAGCTTAATAGCCGGAGATACGCAGTATTTT. Residues: CASSLIAGDTQYF.

This clonotype was counted a few times. CDR3 amino acids: CASSLVTGQTEAFF. DNA of the CDR3: TGTGCCAGCAGCTTAGTTACAGGGCAAACTGAAGCTTTCTTT. This chain connects TRBV7-9 to TRBJ1-1, with D possibly matching TRBD1 (6 bases). There are 14 residues in the CDR3. Trimming left V 1 base short and J 5 bases short, with 11 bases between. The germline gives CDR1 SEHNR, CDR2 FQNEAQ (reference sequence).

Details on this clonotype: Its ends do not fully match the called genes, so a read error is possible. This chain joins TRBV5-1 and TRBJ2-1; D call uncertain. The CDR3 is 13 residues long. Germline lookup yields CDR1 SGHRS and CDR2 YFSETQ. CDR3 in amino acids: CASSLESFNEQFF. CDR3 DNA: TGCGCCAGCAGCTTGGAGTCCTTCAATGAGCAGTTCTTC.

This CDR3 reads CASSRGTNEKLFF. The CDR3 coding sequence is TGTGCCAGCAGCCGAGGAACTAATGAAAAACTGTTTTTT. The rearrangement links TRBV7-2 to TRBJ1-4; D gene unclear. V gave up 5 bases and J gave up 1 base, with 5 bases separating them. CDR1 and CDR2 (germline): SGHTA, FQGNSA. The CDR3 consists of 13 residues.

This clonotype has just a few counts. The V gene is TRBV4-3, the J gene TRBJ1-2, with 9 bases lining up with TRBD1. The CDR3 extends over 16 amino acids. Germline V gene lookup returns CDR1 LGHNA and CDR2 YSLEER. V lost 4 bases and J lost 4; bases outside the gene matches: 10. The chain's CDR3 is CASSRQGGPTGYGYTF. The CDR3 nucleotides read TGCGCCAGCAGCCGACAGGGGGGACCTACTGGCTATGGCTACACCTTC.

This clonotype occurred a few times. The chain recombines TRBV29-1 with TRBJ2-7; D possibly corresponds to TRBD1 (6 bases). The V gene's germline CDR1 is SQVTM and CDR2 ANQGSEA. V lost 6 bases and J 2 bases, leaving 11 bases between the germline ends. The CDR3 loop spans 12 amino acids. This CDR3 reads CSVRTVTYEQYF. CDR3 bases: TGCAGCGTCCGGACAGTAACCTACGAGCAGTACTTC.

The chain couples TRBV5-1 to TRBJ2-1; the match to TRBD2 covers 8 bases. Germline CDR1 reads SGHRS; CDR2 reads YFSETQ. The V gene end was trimmed by 9 bases and the J gene end by 8 bases; junction bases not matched to a gene: 16. The CDR3 covers 15 residues. The CDR3 DNA is TGCGCCACAGAAAAAACGGGGGGGCCGGTCGATGAGCAGTTCTTC. Amino acids: CATEKTGGPVDEQFF.

The chain employs TRBV5-1 and TRBJ2-1; 9 bases match TRBD2. Germline V CDR1 and CDR2: SGHRS, YFSETQ. The CDR3 sequence is 16 residues long. The junction had 7 bases not matched to a gene; V was cut back by 0 bases and J by 6 bases. This chain's CDR3 is CASSLAGSGGLNEQFF. CDR3 nucleotide sequence: TGCGCCAGCAGCTTGGCCGGTAGCGGGGGCCTCAATGAGCAGTTCTTC.

There are many counts of this clonotype. The chain has TRBV6-5 and TRBJ1-5; possibly TRBD1 for D (6 bases). Germline values: CDR1 MNHEY, CDR2 SVGAGI. The CDR3 totals 13 residues. Trimming shortened V by 8 bases and J by 4 bases, and 12 bases separated the two germline ends. CDR3 amino acids: CASRGHPNQPQHF. DNA for the CDR3: TGTGCCAGCCGGGGGCACCCTAATCAGCCCCAGCATTTT.

This clonotype was found a few times. The chain combines TRBV12-3 or TRBV12-4 with TRBJ2-7; 12 bases are a match to TRBD2. Trimming cost V 4 bases and J 4 bases; bases outside gene matches: 14. The CDR3 extends over 18 amino acids. DNA of the CDR3: TGTGCCAGCAGTTCCCCCGATGGGCTAGCGGGGGGGCTGTACGAGCAGTACTTC. Its protein is CASSSPDGLAGGLYEQYF.

This clonotype was detected only a few times. The rearrangement joins TRBV6-4 to TRBJ2-3; D possibly corresponds to TRBD1 (8 bases). V gave up 4 bases and J gave up 2 bases, with 13 bases separating them. This CDR3 spans 15 amino acids. Per germline, CDR1 MRHNA and CDR2 SNTAGT. CDR3 sequence reads: CASSVTGGATDTQYF. The CDR3 bases are TGTGCCAGCAGTGTAACAGGGGGGGCCACAGATACGCAGTATTTT.

The chain recombines TRBV19 with TRBJ2-1; 13 nucleotides align to TRBD2. V shed 7 bases, J shed 7 bases, and the junction held 7 bases outside the gene matches. Germline V gene lookup returns CDR1 LNHDA and CDR2 SQIVND (reference sequence). CDR3 length equals 15 residues. Here the CDR3 reads CASTTSGGADNEQFF. The CDR3 DNA sequence: TGTGCCAGTACAACTAGCGGGGGGGCCGATAATGAGCAGTTCTTC.

This clonotype was seen a handful of times. The CDR3 region has the DNA TGTGCCAGCAGTGAAGGGAACGCAGGGCCAAACACTGAAGCTTTCTTT. This codes for CASSEGNAGPNTEAFF. The chain joins TRBV2 to TRBJ1-1, with a weak D call TRBD1 (5 bases). V lost 1 base and J lost 2, with 14 bases in between. Germline values: CDR1 SNHLY, CDR2 FYNNEI. This CDR3 spans 16 amino acids.

This chain connects TRBV28 to TRBJ1-2, with 9 bases fitting TRBD1. The CDR3 runs 13 residues. The junction had 3 bases not matched to a gene; V was cut back by 6 bases and J by 4 bases. CDR1 and CDR2 (germline): MDHEN, SYDVKM. The CDR3 coding sequence is TGTGCCAGCAGAGTACAGGGGGCCTATGGCTACACCTTC. Translating gives CASRVQGAYGYTF.